This T cell receptor (beta chain) was identified during a study of tumor and adjacent non-tumor tissue in lung cancer. This sample's RNA came from whole unsorted tissue. The normal lung tissue was taken more than 3 cm from the tumor edge. Concerning this clonotype: As yet, its antigen is unknown.

TCRbeta libraries were built with three rounds of nested PCR, modified from ARM-PCR. TCRdb reprocessed the multiplex PCR reads via MiXCR and lists one record per CDR3 protein. Of about 75,000 distinct CDR3 sequences listed, around 70% are singletons. V was cut by 6 bases and J by 4 bases, with 14 bases left in between. Germline CDR1 and CDR2: SGHRS and YFSETQ. The CDR3 runs 15 residues. Findings and limits, study-wide: In normal lung, the top 100 clones were significantly more dominant than in tumor.

Sequencing input: distant non-tumor lung tissue. The origin of this receptor is a woman aged 45-65 years with non-small cell lung cancer. The chain recombines TRBV5-1 with TRBJ2-6; tentatively, D is TRBD1 or TRBD2 (5 bases each). The CDR3 region has the DNA TGCGCCAGCACCCAGGGAGTGCCCGGGGCCAACGTCCTGACTTTC. It codes for CASTQGVPGANVLTF.